Sequencing of this T cell receptor beta chain was carried out in a study of T cells after yellow fever vaccination. General study findings and limits: Booster sampling recovered most clones from primary vaccination (roughly 97% CD4, around 88% CD8). Some clonotypes were seen in both the CD4 and the CD8 compartments. These made up a small share and likely arose from convergent recombination.

V lost 7 bases to trimming and J lost 10 bases, with 19 bases between them. The CDR3 is made up of 13 amino acids. CDR1 and CDR2 (germline): SEHNR, FQNEAQ (reference sequence). This clonotype was recorded a few times. Its target is not known. Synthesis of TCR cDNA relied on 5'RACE template switching, which attached a universal primer site and UMIs. TCRdb re-called the 5' RACE reads through MiXCR, storing one row per CDR3 protein. This table holds more than 300,000 distinct CDR3 sequences, about 11% found once. The specimen was CD4+ T cells sorted from PBMCs, collected 45 days after the yellow fever booster vaccination. The chain employs TRBV7-9 and TRBJ1-1; no clear D. This TCR derives from a man between 18 and 29 years old who received the YFV17D yellow fever vaccine. CDR3 protein: CASNWGGQVGAFF. The CDR3 bases are TGTGCCAGCAACTGGGGAGGCCAGGTGGGAGCTTTCTTT.